These 4 T cell receptor beta chains share one sample of origin, sequenced in a study of blood T cell repertoires in COVID-19. Assay: immunoSEQ multiplex PCR; the TCRdb copy retains only in-frame clones and omits some. The sample lists more than 100,000 clones, about 85% seen once, with about a tenth in the top ten. What was sequenced was peripheral blood. The receptors were sampled from a man older than 75 with acute or convalescent COVID-19.

This sequence joins TRBV24-1 and TRBJ1-5, with a tentative D call TRBD1 (6 bases). The germline CDR1 and CDR2 sequences are KGHDR and SFDVKD. Trimming took off 3 bases at V and 1 base at J, with 18 bases between the two ends. CDR3 length equals 18 residues. The CDR3 spells CATSDQGTSLGSNQPQHF. CDR3 coding DNA: TGTGCCACCAGTGATCAAGGGACATCTTTGGGCAGCAATCAGCCCCAGCATTTT.

CDR3 residues: CASSSPGTGTYEQYF. The CDR3 DNA sequence: TGCGCCAGCAGCTCTCCCGGGACAGGTACCTACGAGCAGTACTTC. The chain recombines TRBV5-1 with TRBJ2-7, with 8 bases aligning to TRBD1. V lost 3 bases to trimming and J lost 2 bases; unmatched junction nucleotides: 7. The CDR3 spans 15 residues. Germline values: CDR1 SGHRS, CDR2 YFSETQ.

The chain employs TRBV6-5 and TRBJ2-4; D unclear. Trimming pared 8 bases from V and 1 base from J, leaving 15 bases between. The germline gives CDR1 MNHEY, CDR2 SVGAGI. The CDR3 consists of 15 residues. Here the CDR3 DNA reads TGTGCCAGCGTAGTAACAGACCATGCCAAAAACATTCAGTACTTC. Amino acid sequence: CASVVTDHAKNIQYF.

J is TRBJ1-1 and V is TRBV5-6; D is unresolved. The germline CDR1 and CDR2 sequences are SGHDT and YYEEEE. V dropped 0 bases and J dropped 11 bases, with 11 bases sitting between them. The CDR3 sequence is 12 residues long. This CDR3 is CASSLGYREAFF. The CDR3 nucleotides read TGTGCCAGCAGCTTGGGCTATAGAGAGGCTTTCTTT.